This entry lists 13 T cell receptor beta chains sequenced from one sample in a study of OX40 agonist ivuxolimab in advanced cancers. Sequencing used immunoSEQ multiplex PCR; TCRdb keeps in-frame clones, though not all of them. In the table there are about 84,000 clones, about 93% of which are singletons. This specimen was CD4+ or CD8+ T cells sorted from blood, taken in a trial of the OX40 agonist ivuxolimab. The receptors were gathered from an adult with an advanced solid tumor such as melanoma, head and neck, liver or kidney cancer.

V usage is TRBV28 and J usage is TRBJ2-3; 10 bases are a match to TRBD1. This CDR3 spans 16 amino acids. Germline V gene data show CDR1 as MDHEN and CDR2 as SYDVKM. The ends lost 2 bases at V and 0 bases at J; junction bases unmatched: 2. The CDR3 region is CASSLDRGPSTDTQYF. CDR3 bases: TGTGCCAGCAGTTTAGACAGGGGGCCAAGCACAGATACGCAGTATTTT.

This chain uses TRBV7-9 with TRBJ2-7, with 7 bases matching TRBD2. J was trimmed by 0 bases and V by 5 bases; bases with no gene match: 7. This CDR3 is built from 15 residues. Germline V gives CDR1 SEHNR, CDR2 FQNEAQ (reference sequence). The CDR3: CASSQPGGSSYEQYF. CDR3 bases: TGTGCCAGCAGCCAACCCGGGGGGAGCTCCTACGAGCAGTACTTC.

In the case of this clone: No DNA is shown, since the ends of the CDR3 on it are uncertain; the CDR3 is the one TCRdb lists. The gene calls are TRBV11-2 and TRBJ2-7; the D segment call TRBD1 is taken from the table without a DNA check. The CDR3 is 16 amino acids in total, end residues counted. CDR1 SGHAT and CDR2 FQNNGV come from the germline V gene. CDR3 loop: CASSFSGQGAFYEQYF.

In this sample, this clone turned up once. The rearrangement links TRBV9 to TRBJ2-3; 8 nucleotides align to TRBD1. This CDR3 spans 14 amino acids. From germline, CDR1 is SGDLS and CDR2 YYNGEE. V was pared by 4 bases and J by 5 bases, with 6 bases of the junction left unmatched. CDR3 sequence: CASSPGQGRDTQYF. The CDR3 coding sequence is TGTGCCAGCAGCCCCGGACAGGGACGAGATACGCAGTATTTT.

The V call is TRBV7-8, the J call TRBJ2-1; maybe TRBD1 (5 bases). Germline CDR1 and CDR2: SGHVS and FQNEAQ. The CDR3 loop spans 12 amino acids. V was cut by 4 bases and J by 7 bases, with 8 bases left in between. Written as DNA, the CDR3 is TGTGCCAGCAGCTCCACAGGTAATGAGCAGTTCTTC. It is translated as CASSSTGNEQFF.

CDR3 nucleotide sequence: TGTGCCAGCAGCCATGGACAGAACTACGAGCAGTACTTC. Translated, it gives CASSHGQNYEQYF. The chain joins TRBV7-6 to TRBJ2-7; TRBD1 is a possible D gene (6 bases). V was cut by 5 bases and J by 3 bases, with 11 bases left in between. The CDR3 runs 13 residues. CDR1 is SGHVS, CDR2 FNYEAQ, per germline.

The chain carries TRBV4-2 and TRBJ2-7; maybe TRBD1 (6 bases). Germline CDR1 LGHNA, CDR2 YNFKEQ. Trimming cost V 2 bases and J 4 bases, with 6 bases left between them. The CDR3 loop spans 12 amino acids. The CDR3 region is CASSQRGYEQYF. The CDR3 nucleotides read TGTGCCAGCAGCCAAAGGGGGTACGAGCAGTACTTC.

This rearrangement joins TRBV9 to TRBJ2-1; 10 positions match TRBD2. The CDR3 is 19 amino acids. The V segment lost 1 base and the J segment 6 bases; nucleotides outside the gene matches: 16. CDR1 and CDR2 (germline): SGDLS, YYNGEE. The CDR3 DNA reads TGTGCCAGCAGCGTAAGGGCTAGCGGGAGCTCGGGGGGCCTCAATGAGCAGTTCTTC. Translating it yields CASSVRASGSSGGLNEQFF. Looking up the rest from reference TRBV9 and TRBJ2-1 gives the full variable domain: DSGVTQTPKHLITATGQRVTLRCSPRSGDLSVYWYQQSLDQGLQFLIQYYNGEERAKGNILERFSAQQFPDLHSELNLSSLELGDSALYFCASSVRASGSSGGLNEQFFGPGTRLTVL.

The chain employs TRBV7-8 and TRBJ2-7, with 12 bases identical to TRBD2. Germline-derived CDR1 and CDR2 are SGHVS and FQNEAQ. This CDR3 comprises 15 residues. The J segment lost 5 bases and the V segment lost 1 base, leaving 3 bases of the junction unmatched. CDR3 sequence reads: CASSLGWTSGDEQYF. For the CDR3, the DNA is TGTGCCAGCAGCTTAGGATGGACTAGCGGGGACGAGCAGTACTTC.

This clone was recorded only once. The chain recombines TRBV4-3 with TRBJ1-1; D is possibly TRBD1 (5 bases). The germline V gene has CDR1 LGHNA and CDR2 YSLEER. Trimming removed 0 bases from V and 1 base from J, with 12 bases in between. The CDR3 spans 16 residues. The CDR3 sequence is CASSQDGKGKNTEAFF. The CDR3 region has the DNA TGCGCCAGCAGCCAAGATGGTAAGGGGAAGAACACTGAAGCTTTCTTT.

The chain joins TRBV19 to TRBJ2-1, with D hard to call. The CDR3 runs 16 residues. V lost 1 base to trimming and J lost 0 bases, with 10 bases between them. Germline CDR1 and CDR2: LNHDA and SQIVND (reference sequence). CDR3 bases: TGTGCCAGTAGTATAGTTGCGGAAAGCTCCTACAATGAGCAGTTCTTC. Its translation is CASSIVAESSYNEQFF.

J is TRBJ1-5 and V is TRBV2; tentative D call: TRBD1 (5 bases). CDR1 is SNHLY and CDR2 is FYNNEI in the germline V gene. V shed 6 bases and J shed 6 bases, with 15 bases lying between them. The CDR3 is made up of 14 amino acids. The CDR3 DNA reads TGTGCCAGCAGCGCTTGGGGGTCCAGTCAGCCCCAGCATTTT. Residues: CASSAWGSSQPQHF.

V gene TRBV4-3 combines with J gene TRBJ1-1; tentative D call: TRBD1 (5 bases). Trimming removed 1 base from V and 5 bases from J, with 11 bases in between. The CDR3 is 14 residues long. CDR1 and CDR2 (germline): LGHNA, YSLEER. CDR3 nucleotide sequence: TGCGCCAGCAGCCAAGGGTGGAAGGGGACTGAAGCTTTCTTT. Translated: CASSQGWKGTEAFF.